This TCR beta chain was found in a study of blood T cells in healthy people across ages. The CDR3 has 13 residues. The V segment lost 7 bases and the J segment 9 bases; nucleotides outside the gene matches: 10. The germline CDR1 and CDR2 sequences are SQVTM and ANQGSEA. A second about 7 to 11 cycle PCR used barcoded and J-beta primers. TCRdb recomputed calls from the 5' RACE reads with MiXCR, one row per CDR3 protein. The data contain 650,000 or so distinct CDR3 sequences, approximately 52% of them singletons. The gene calls are TRBV29-1 and TRBJ2-1; 9 nucleotides agree with TRBD1. The sequenced material came from blood. The receptor's source is a woman older than 75 in good health. CDR3 residues: CSGGTGNFREQFF. The CDR3 nucleotides read TGCAGCGGTGGGACAGGGAATTTCCGTGAGCAGTTCTTC.